Presented here are 11 T cell receptor beta chains from one specimen sequenced in a study of CD8 T cells in Susac syndrome (dated by TCRdb to about 2019). The receptor library was made with the immunoSEQ multiplex PCR assay. RNA was extracted using the RNeasy kit, and about 0.45 to 1 ug of the RNA was reverse transcribed with random hexamers. TCRdb reanalyzed the raw reads on its own, using fastp at Q25 for trimming and MiXCR for clone calling, and kept in-frame beta chains. Every entry covers one CDR3 protein and lists the most common genes and DNA from its rows. The sample table shows some 450,000 distinct CDR3 sequences, and around 85% are seen once. About 0.1% of the sample lies in the top ten. Sequenced material: CD8+ T cells from PBMCs. The receptors were sampled from a human donor with multiple sclerosis.

This clonotype was seen a handful of times. The V call is TRBV6-5, the J call TRBJ2-7; a weak D match, TRBD1 (6 bases). The CDR3 runs 13 residues. The germline gives CDR1 MNHEY, CDR2 SVGAGI. V was cut by 4 bases and J by 5 bases, with 12 bases left in between. CDR3 DNA sequence: TGTGCCAGCAGTTTCAGGGGCTGGAACGAGCAGTACTTC. The encoded protein is CASSFRGWNEQYF.

The chain uses TRBV27 and TRBJ2-5; tentatively, D is TRBD1 (6 bases). V dropped 6 bases and J dropped 5 bases, with 22 bases sitting between them. The CDR3 runs 16 residues. Germline V CDR1 and CDR2: MNHEY, SMNVEV (reference sequence). Here the CDR3 DNA reads TGTGCCAGCAGCCCAGGGGACACAACCTGGGCGGAGACCCAGTACTTC. Its protein product is CASSPGDTTWAETQYF.

The chain combines TRBV20-1 with TRBJ2-1; TRBD2 matches 13 bases. V gave up 0 bases and J gave up 8 bases; unmatched junction bases: 7. There are 16 residues in the CDR3. Germline assignment: CDR1 DFQATT and CDR2 SNEGSKA (reference sequence). The CDR3 is CSARELAGGWSHEQFF. DNA for the CDR3: TGCAGTGCTAGAGAACTAGCGGGAGGGTGGAGCCATGAGCAGTTCTTC.

This clonotype was counted only a few times. The chain couples TRBV9 to TRBJ1-2, with TRBD1 matching over 9 bases. V gave up 3 bases and J gave up 6 bases; unmatched junction bases: 6. There are 14 residues in the CDR3. The germline CDR1 and CDR2 sequences are SGDLS and YYNGEE. Here the CDR3 reads CASSAWDREHGYTF. DNA for the CDR3: TGTGCCAGCAGCGCCTGGGACAGGGAGCATGGCTACACCTTC.

V usage is TRBV28 and J usage is TRBJ2-7, with D uncertain. The germline V and J ends were trimmed by 5 bases and 5 bases, with 13 bases remaining between them. CDR1 is MDHEN, CDR2 SYDVKM, per germline. CDR3 size: 13 residues. The CDR3, as DNA: TGTGCCAGCAGTCCGCTCATTTGGGACGAGCAGTACTTC. This sequence encodes CASSPLIWDEQYF.

The chain has TRBV30 and TRBJ2-7, with D perhaps matching TRBD1 (5 bases). V shed 1 base and J shed 7 bases, with 11 bases lying between them. This CDR3 spans 12 amino acids. From germline, CDR1 is GTSNPN and CDR2 SVGIG (reference sequence). As DNA, the CDR3 is TGTGCCTGGAGTGGGACACGTCCGGAGCAGTACTTC. Its translation: CAWSGTRPEQYF.

The chain has TRBV27 and TRBJ2-2; D is perhaps TRBD1 (5 bases). Between the trimmed V and J ends, which lost 4 bases and 7 bases, there was a span of 10 bases. The CDR3 has 13 amino acids. Looked up from germline, CDR1 is MNHEY and CDR2 is SMNVEV (reference sequence). The CDR3, as DNA: TGTGCCAGCAGTTGGGCCCAGGGCGGGGAGCTGTTTTTT. It translates to CASSWAQGGELFF.

The chain is built from TRBV30 and TRBJ1-1; D is undetermined. Germline CDR1 is GTSNPN and CDR2 is SVGIG (reference sequence). Between the trimmed V and J ends, which lost 7 bases and 1 base, there was a span of 13 bases. The CDR3 is 13 residues long. CDR3 bases: TGTGCCTATGACCCAGACCCGAACACTGAAGCTTTCTTT. Translation gives CAYDPDPNTEAFF.

V is TRBV7-2 and J is TRBJ2-7; TRBD1 matches 8 bases. CDR3 length: 16 amino acids. Germline loops: CDR1 SGHTA, CDR2 FQGNSA. V was clipped by 1 base and J by 2 bases; unmatched bases: 7. The DNA for the CDR3 is TGTGCCAGCAGCTTAGTTGACAGGGGACCTCCCTACGAGCAGTACTTC. Translated: CASSLVDRGPPYEQYF.

This chain joins TRBV7-6 and TRBJ1-3, with D uncertain. The length of the CDR3 is 14 residues. Germline assignment: CDR1 SGHVS and CDR2 FNYEAQ. Trimming removed 0 bases from V and 7 bases from J, with 10 bases in between. CDR3 protein: CASSLADSQNTIYF. The CDR3 region has the DNA TGTGCCAGCAGCTTAGCCGATTCTCAGAACACCATATATTTT.

In this sample, this clonotype turned up once. The gene calls are TRBV30 and TRBJ1-1, with D hard to call. V gave up 0 bases and J gave up 1 base, with 9 bases separating them. Germline lookup yields CDR1 GTSNPN and CDR2 SVGIG (reference sequence). The CDR3 sequence is 14 residues long. For the CDR3, the DNA is TGTGCCTGGAGTGTGGGTACATCGAACACTGAAGCTTTCTTT. Its translation is CAWSVGTSNTEAFF.